This TCR beta chain is from a study of Ad26.COV2.S vaccination and SARS-CoV-2 variants. This CDR3 region has 13 residues. In germline, CDR1 is MNHEY, CDR2 SVGAGI. The ends were cut back, 7 bases at V and 4 bases at J, with 11 bases in the middle. Described treatment: some 19 received Ad26.COV2.S at low or high dose, single or two shots; about 5 received placebo; per-sample allocation not given. Sampling happened 63 days after the first vaccine or placebo injection. Repertoires were generated with immunoSEQ multiplex PCR, while TCRdb's copy carries only in-frame clones and drops some. This table has about 680,000 clones, around 89% appearing once.

The rearrangement links TRBV6-5 to TRBJ1-5, with TRBD1 as a possible D gene (6 bases). The clonotype comes from a person aged 18-65 years who received the Ad26.COV2.S COVID-19 vaccine or a placebo. This specimen was peripheral blood, taken in a trial of Ad26.COV2.S vaccine versus placebo. This CDR3 reads CASKKTGNQPQHF. The CDR3 nucleotides read TGTGCCAGCAAGAAGACAGGTAATCAGCCCCAGCATTTT.